The sequence of this T cell receptor (beta chain) was determined in a study of neurological immune-mediated disorders. Overall study findings and caveats: TCR clonal expansion peaked in HTLV-1-associated myelopathy patients and was lowest in multiple sclerosis patients.

Time point denoted: longitudinal time-point 1 (baseline). PBMCs numbering 2 million and stored at -80 C yielded the unsorted libraries. On this clonotype itself: Its cognate antigen is unknown.

It was by 5'RACE with 10-nucleotide random UMIs that the cDNA was made. Via MiXCR, TCRdb re-called the 5' RACE reads, giving one row per CDR3 protein. The table has 71,000 or so distinct CDR3 sequences, roughly 13% seen once. CDR1 SGHRS and CDR2 YFSETQ come from the germline V gene. This CDR3 has 15 residues. Trimming shortened V by 4 bases and J by 6 bases, and 19 bases separated the two germline ends. The V call is TRBV5-1, the J call TRBJ1-2; D is perhaps TRBD1 (6 bases). Source material: PBMCs. The sequence came from a female donor with HTLV-1-associated myelopathy (HAM/TSP). CDR3 DNA: TGCGCCAGCAGCGTATTACAGGGTATCGGAGATGGCTACACCTTC. It translates to CASSVLQGIGDGYTF.